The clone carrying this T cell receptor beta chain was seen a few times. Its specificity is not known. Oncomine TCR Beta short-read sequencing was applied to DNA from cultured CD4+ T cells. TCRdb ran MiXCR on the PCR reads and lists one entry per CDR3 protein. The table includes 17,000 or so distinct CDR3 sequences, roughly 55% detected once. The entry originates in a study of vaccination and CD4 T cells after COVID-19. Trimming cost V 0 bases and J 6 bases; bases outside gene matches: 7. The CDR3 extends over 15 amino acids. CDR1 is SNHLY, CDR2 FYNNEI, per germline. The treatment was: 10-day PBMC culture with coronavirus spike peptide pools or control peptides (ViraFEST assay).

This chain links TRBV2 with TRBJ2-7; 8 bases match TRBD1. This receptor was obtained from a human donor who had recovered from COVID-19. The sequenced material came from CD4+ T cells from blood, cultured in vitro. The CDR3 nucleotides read TGTGCCAGCAGTGAAGCGGGCAGGGGGCAGAGCGAGCAGTACTTC. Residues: CASSEAGRGQSEQYF.